A selection of T cell receptor beta chains follows, all from one sample in a study of T cell changes during pregnancy in multiple sclerosis. Clones were sequenced by immunoSEQ multiplex PCR, and TCRdb holds only the in-frame ones, with some missing. The repertoire holds tens of thousands of clones, about nine tenths seen once, with around 2.5% in the top ten. The starting material was peripheral blood, obtained in the second trimester of pregnancy. These receptors all come from a female donor in good health, enrolled as a control in a pregnancy study. Each CDR3 is given with its conserved first and last residue. Fields, in order: J gene, V gene, CDR3 length, clone size, D gene, CDR3 DNA, CDR3 protein. D genes are given only for firm matches. Rows may omit the clone size; those that give it use once, few, many or a size class.

j_call: TRBJ1-5; v_call: TRBV23-1; cdr3_length: 18; clone_size: NA; d_call: NA; cdr3_nt: TGCGCCAGCAGTCACTCGACAGAGGCTCCTATTAGCAATCAGCCCCAGCATTTT; cdr3_aa: CASSHSTEAPISNQPQHF
j_call: TRBJ2-7; v_call: TRBV4-3; cdr3_length: 16; clone_size: NA; d_call: NA; cdr3_nt: TGCGCCAGCAGCCAAGTAGGTGGCGGCCGGACCTACGAGCAGTACTTC; cdr3_aa: CASSQVGGGRTYEQYF
j_call: TRBJ2-1; v_call: TRBV21-1; cdr3_length: 17; clone_size: NA; d_call: NA; cdr3_nt: TGTGCCAGCAGCACCTTGCTAATAGCGGGAGAGGGAGATGAGCAGTTCTTC; cdr3_aa: CASSTLLIAGEGDEQFF
j_call: TRBJ2-1; v_call: TRBV27; cdr3_length: 13; clone_size: NA; d_call: NA; cdr3_nt: TGTGCCAGCAAGTCCTTGCGACTCAATGAGCAGTTCTTC; cdr3_aa: CASKSLRLNEQFF
j_call: TRBJ2-7; v_call: TRBV15; cdr3_length: 15; clone_size: NA; d_call: TRBD2; cdr3_nt: TGTGCCACCAGCAGTGCCAGCGGGGCCCCTTTCAAGCAGTACTTC; cdr3_aa: CATSSASGAPFKQYF
j_call: TRBJ2-1; v_call: TRBV19; cdr3_length: 15; clone_size: once; d_call: NA; cdr3_nt: TGTGCCAGTAGTTTCGTGATAGCGGCTTCCAATGAGCAGTTCTTC; cdr3_aa: CASSFVIAASNEQFF
j_call: TRBJ2-1; v_call: TRBV5-4; cdr3_length: 17; clone_size: NA; d_call: TRBD2; cdr3_nt: TGTGCCAGCAGCTTGGGAGGACTAGCGGGATTGTACAATGAGCAGTTCTTC; cdr3_aa: CASSLGGLAGLYNEQFF
j_call: TRBJ2-2; v_call: TRBV10-3; cdr3_length: 15; clone_size: NA; d_call: TRBD2; cdr3_nt: TGTGCCATCAGTGCCTTTAGCGGGAGCGCCGGGGAGCTGTTTTTT; cdr3_aa: CAISAFSGSAGELFF
j_call: TRBJ2-5; v_call: TRBV2; cdr3_length: 13; clone_size: NA; d_call: NA; cdr3_nt: TGTGCCAGCCGCAGGGGCCACCAAGAGACCCAGTACTTC; cdr3_aa: CASRRGHQETQYF
j_call: TRBJ2-3; v_call: TRBV27; cdr3_length: 18; clone_size: NA; d_call: TRBD1; cdr3_nt: TGTGCCAGCAGTTCCGACCTCCACAGGGGGCGCGGCACAGATACGCAGTATTTT; cdr3_aa: CASSSDLHRGRGTDTQYF
j_call: TRBJ2-7; v_call: TRBV4-1; cdr3_length: 16; clone_size: NA; d_call: TRBD2; cdr3_nt: TGCGCCAGCAGCCAGACCGGGACTAGCGGGAGCTACGAGCAGTACTTC; cdr3_aa: CASSQTGTSGSYEQYF
j_call: TRBJ2-7; v_call: TRBV6-1; cdr3_length: 12; clone_size: NA; d_call: NA; cdr3_nt: TGTGCCAGCACCCGACCCCCAGGCCTGCAGTACTTC; cdr3_aa: CASTRPPGLQYF
j_call: TRBJ1-1; v_call: TRBV11-3; cdr3_length: 14; clone_size: NA; d_call: NA; cdr3_nt: TGTGCCAGCAGCTTCGGGGGAGAGAGCACTGAAGCTTTCTTT; cdr3_aa: CASSFGGESTEAFF
j_call: TRBJ1-1; v_call: TRBV19; cdr3_length: 15; clone_size: once; d_call: NA; cdr3_nt: TGTGCCAGTAGTACCCCGGGGAGTTGGAACACTGAAGCTTTCTTT; cdr3_aa: CASSTPGSWNTEAFF
j_call: TRBJ1-1; v_call: TRBV14; cdr3_length: 13; clone_size: few; d_call: NA; cdr3_nt: TGTGCCAGCAGCCAAGACCGCGGGGCTGAAGCTTTCTTT; cdr3_aa: CASSQDRGAEAFF
j_call: TRBJ2-5; v_call: TRBV25-1; cdr3_length: 12; clone_size: NA; d_call: NA; cdr3_nt: TGTGCCAGCAGTGGCCTACCGGGGACCCAGTACTTC; cdr3_aa: CASSGLPGTQYF
j_call: TRBJ1-1; v_call: TRBV10-3; cdr3_length: 13; clone_size: NA; d_call: NA; cdr3_nt: TGTGCCATCAGTTTGACAGGTAACACTGAAGCTTTCTTT; cdr3_aa: CAISLTGNTEAFF
j_call: TRBJ2-1; v_call: TRBV7-9; cdr3_length: 15; clone_size: many; d_call: TRBD2; cdr3_nt: TGTGCCAGCAGCTTAACCCGCGGTTCGGGGGGTGAGCAGTTCTTC; cdr3_aa: CASSLTRGSGGEQFF
j_call: TRBJ2-6; v_call: TRBV7-9; cdr3_length: 16; clone_size: NA; d_call: NA; cdr3_nt: TGTGCCAGCAGCTTATCACAGAGCTCTGGGGCCAACGTCCTGACTTTC; cdr3_aa: CASSLSQSSGANVLTF
j_call: TRBJ1-6; v_call: TRBV18; cdr3_length: 14; clone_size: NA; d_call: NA; cdr3_nt: TGTGCCAGCTCACCGGCAGGGTCAGAGTCACCCCTCCACTTT; cdr3_aa: CASSPAGSESPLHF
j_call: TRBJ1-2; v_call: TRBV6-5; cdr3_length: 14; clone_size: NA; d_call: TRBD1; cdr3_nt: TGTGCCAGCAGTTACTCGGACAGGGGGCAAGGCTACACCTTC; cdr3_aa: CASSYSDRGQGYTF
j_call: TRBJ1-1; v_call: TRBV30; cdr3_length: 14; clone_size: NA; d_call: TRBD1; cdr3_nt: TGTGCCTGGAGTGGGGACAGCCGGAACACTGAAGCTTTCTTT; cdr3_aa: CAWSGDSRNTEAFF
j_call: TRBJ1-3; v_call: TRBV5-4; cdr3_length: 14; clone_size: NA; d_call: NA; cdr3_nt: TGTGCCAGCAGCTTGGGGGAGCGAGGAAACACCATATATTTT; cdr3_aa: CASSLGERGNTIYF
j_call: TRBJ2-3; v_call: TRBV6-1; cdr3_length: 13; clone_size: NA; d_call: TRBD2; cdr3_nt: TGTGCCAGCAGGACGACTAGCAGAGATACGCAGTATTTT; cdr3_aa: CASRTTSRDTQYF
j_call: TRBJ1-5; v_call: TRBV6-1; cdr3_length: 13; clone_size: NA; d_call: NA; cdr3_nt: TGTGCCAGCAGTGACAATAGCAATCAGCCCCAGCATTTT; cdr3_aa: CASSDNSNQPQHF
j_call: TRBJ2-5; v_call: TRBV27; cdr3_length: 20; clone_size: NA; d_call: TRBD1; cdr3_nt: TGTGCCAGCACCCAGATCTCTCCGGGACAGGGGGCTTGGTTCCCAGAGACCCAGTACTTC; cdr3_aa: CASTQISPGQGAWFPETQYF
j_call: TRBJ2-5; v_call: TRBV19; cdr3_length: 16; clone_size: NA; d_call: TRBD2; cdr3_nt: TGTGCCAGTAGTATGTGGAGCGGGAGGGTTGCAGAGACCCAGTACTTC; cdr3_aa: CASSMWSGRVAETQYF
j_call: TRBJ2-7; v_call: TRBV11-2; cdr3_length: 13; clone_size: NA; d_call: NA; cdr3_nt: TGTGCCAGCAGACGAGGACTCCACTACGAGCAGTACTTC; cdr3_aa: CASRRGLHYEQYF
j_call: TRBJ1-2; v_call: TRBV10-1; cdr3_length: 13; clone_size: few; d_call: NA; cdr3_nt: TGCGCCAGCAGTGAGGACAGTAACTATGGCTACACCTTC; cdr3_aa: CASSEDSNYGYTF
j_call: TRBJ2-6; v_call: TRBV15; cdr3_length: 17; clone_size: NA; d_call: NA; cdr3_nt: TGTGCCACCAGCAGAGGGGCAGGATCCTCTGGGGCCAACGTCCTGACTTTC; cdr3_aa: CATSRGAGSSGANVLTF
j_call: TRBJ2-1; v_call: TRBV6-5; cdr3_length: 14; clone_size: NA; d_call: NA; cdr3_nt: TGTGCCAGCAGACACCTTGGACTGGACAATGAGCAGTTCTTC; cdr3_aa: CASRHLGLDNEQFF
j_call: TRBJ1-2; v_call: TRBV28; cdr3_length: 12; clone_size: NA; d_call: NA; cdr3_nt: TGTGCCAGTAAGACAGACGTGGGCGGCTACACCTTC; cdr3_aa: CASKTDVGGYTF
j_call: TRBJ2-3; v_call: TRBV4-3; cdr3_length: 13; clone_size: once; d_call: TRBD2; cdr3_nt: TGCGCCAGCAGTAGCGGGAGGCTGGATACGCAGTATTTT; cdr3_aa: CASSSGRLDTQYF
j_call: TRBJ2-5; v_call: TRBV19; cdr3_length: 15; clone_size: once; d_call: NA; cdr3_nt: TGTGCCAGTAGTACACGACGGCCAGGCGAAGAGACCCAGTACTTC; cdr3_aa: CASSTRRPGEETQYF
j_call: TRBJ2-1; v_call: TRBV20-1; cdr3_length: 11; clone_size: NA; d_call: NA; cdr3_nt: TGCAGTGCTCTGGGACTCAATGAGCAGTTCTTC; cdr3_aa: CSALGLNEQFF
j_call: TRBJ2-7; v_call: TRBV2; cdr3_length: 14; clone_size: NA; d_call: TRBD1; cdr3_nt: TGTGCCAGCAGGGGACAGGGGCCAAACTACGAGCAGTACTTC; cdr3_aa: CASRGQGPNYEQYF
j_call: TRBJ2-7; v_call: TRBV21-1; cdr3_length: 15; clone_size: once; d_call: NA; cdr3_nt: TGTGCCAGCAGCAAAAAACGGTCTGGTGCCTACGAGCAGTACTTC; cdr3_aa: CASSKKRSGAYEQYF
j_call: TRBJ2-7; v_call: TRBV7-8; cdr3_length: 13; clone_size: NA; d_call: NA; cdr3_nt: TGTGCCAGCAGCGCCGGAGGAGGAGACGAGCAGTACTTC; cdr3_aa: CASSAGGGDEQYF
j_call: TRBJ2-2; v_call: TRBV19; cdr3_length: 13; clone_size: NA; d_call: TRBD2; cdr3_nt: TGTGCCAGTACCCTGACTAGCGGCGGGGAGCTGTTTTTT; cdr3_aa: CASTLTSGGELFF
j_call: TRBJ2-7; v_call: TRBV4-1; cdr3_length: 16; clone_size: NA; d_call: TRBD1; cdr3_nt: TGCGCCAGCAGCCTAGGGACAGGGAGGGTGTCCTACGAGCAGTACTTC; cdr3_aa: CASSLGTGRVSYEQYF
j_call: TRBJ1-2; v_call: TRBV30; cdr3_length: 13; clone_size: NA; d_call: NA; cdr3_nt: TGTGCCTGGAGTATTGGGCAGGGCTATGGCTACACCTTC; cdr3_aa: CAWSIGQGYGYTF
j_call: TRBJ2-7; v_call: TRBV5-3; cdr3_length: 14; clone_size: NA; d_call: NA; cdr3_nt: TGTGCCAGAAGCTTGCGACAGGTCGGGTATGAGCAGTACTTC; cdr3_aa: CARSLRQVGYEQYF
j_call: TRBJ1-3; v_call: TRBV7-2; cdr3_length: 15; clone_size: NA; d_call: NA; cdr3_nt: TGTGCCAGCAGCTTAGTCCGGGAACCTGGAAACACCATATATTTT; cdr3_aa: CASSLVREPGNTIYF
j_call: TRBJ2-1; v_call: TRBV28; cdr3_length: 13; clone_size: NA; d_call: TRBD2; cdr3_nt: TGTGCCAGCGTGGTCCCGGGGGGCAATGAGCAGTTCTTC; cdr3_aa: CASVVPGGNEQFF
j_call: TRBJ2-1; v_call: TRBV7-2; cdr3_length: 14; clone_size: NA; d_call: NA; cdr3_nt: TGTGCCAGCAGCTGGGGGGATGGTAGAGATGAGCAGTTCTTC; cdr3_aa: CASSWGDGRDEQFF
j_call: TRBJ1-2; v_call: TRBV28; cdr3_length: 15; clone_size: NA; d_call: TRBD1; cdr3_nt: TGTGCCAGCAGCCCTATCAGGGGGCGCGCTTTTGGCTACACCTTC; cdr3_aa: CASSPIRGRAFGYTF
j_call: TRBJ1-5; v_call: TRBV7-9; cdr3_length: 17; clone_size: NA; d_call: NA; cdr3_nt: TGTGCCAGCAGCCCCGGGGGTGGGGCTTATAGCAATCAGCCCCAGCATTTT; cdr3_aa: CASSPGGGAYSNQPQHF
j_call: TRBJ2-5; v_call: TRBV5-1; cdr3_length: 14; clone_size: NA; d_call: NA; cdr3_nt: TGCGCCAGCAGCCTGACAGTACCCGAAGAGACCCAGTACTTC; cdr3_aa: CASSLTVPEETQYF